Below are 24 T cell receptor beta chains sequenced from a single sample in a study of CD8 T cells in Susac syndrome. The RNA, about 0.45 to 1 ug, was put through reverse transcription using random hexamers. TCRdb reprocessed the immunoSEQ multiplex PCR reads with MiXCR, giving one entry per CDR3 protein. The profile shows under 200,000 distinct CDR3 sequences, 95% of them singletons. Sequencing used CD8+ T cells from PBMCs. These receptors all stem from a human donor with Susac syndrome.

This clonotype has only one observation. This rearrangement joins TRBV9 to TRBJ2-3, with TRBD2 identical over 13 bases. With V trimmed by 3 bases and J by 5 bases, 6 bases remained unmatched. This CDR3 is 16 amino acids long. CDR1 is SGDLS, CDR2 YYNGEE, per germline. The CDR3 nucleotides read TGTGCCAGCAGCGACGGACTAGCGGGAGTGGTAGATACGCAGTATTTT. This translates into CASSDGLAGVVDTQYF.

The CDR3 loop is CARVTGTRQPGELFF. In DNA, the CDR3 is TGTGCCAGGGTAACCGGGACTCGTCAGCCCGGGGAGCTGTTTTTT. The chain has TRBV7-9 and TRBJ2-2, with a tentative D call TRBD2 (6 bases). The CDR3 is made up of 15 amino acids. Per germline, CDR1 SEHNR and CDR2 FQNEAQ (reference sequence). V was clipped by 9 bases and J by 6 bases, with 20 bases between them. The whole variable domain, filled in from reference TRBV7-9 and TRBJ2-2, reads DTGVSQNPRHKITKRGQNVTFRCDPISEHNRLYWYRQTLGQGPEFLTYFQNEAQLEKSRLLSDRFSAERPKGSFSTLEIQRTEQGDSAMYLCARVTGTRQPGELFFGEGSRLTVL.

J is TRBJ2-7 and V is TRBV9; 9 bases agree with TRBD1. CDR3 length: 14 residues. V lost 3 bases to trimming and J lost 4 bases; unmatched junction nucleotides: 5. Germline V lookup: CDR1 SGDLS, CDR2 YYNGEE. The CDR3 DNA reads TGTGCCAGCAGCGCATTGGGACAGGGATACGAGCAGTACTTC. This sequence encodes CASSALGQGYEQYF.

This chain uses TRBV5-4 with TRBJ1-2; D is perhaps TRBD1 (6 bases). CDR1 is SGHNT, CDR2 YYREEE, per germline (reference sequence). The ends were cut back, 4 bases at V and 6 bases at J, with 16 bases in the middle. The CDR3 is 14 amino acids. The CDR3 here is CASSPPGTSDGYTF. The CDR3 region has the DNA TGTGCCAGCAGCCCACCCGGGACATCGGATGGCTACACCTTC.

The J gene is TRBJ2-4, the V gene TRBV27, with TRBD1 matching 9 bases. The CDR3 is 17 residues long. Trimming took 0 bases from V and 8 from J; bases not matched to a gene: 11. Germline V gene sequence: CDR1 MNHEY, CDR2 SMNVEV (reference sequence). CDR3 sequence reads: CASSLSVYRTGAYIQYF. As DNA, the CDR3 is TGTGCCAGCAGTTTATCGGTGTATAGGACAGGGGCGTACATTCAGTACTTC.

The rearrangement links TRBV13 to TRBJ2-1; the match to TRBD2 covers 13 bases. Looked up from germline, CDR1 is PRHDT and CDR2 is FYEKMQ (reference sequence). The CDR3 has 19 residues. V dropped 4 bases and J dropped 6; count of bases not matched to a gene: 15. CDR3 region: CASSSRPGLAGTVANEQFF. DNA of the CDR3: TGTGCCAGCAGCTCACGGCCGGGACTAGCGGGAACAGTAGCCAATGAGCAGTTCTTC.

This sequence joins TRBV12-3 or TRBV12-4 and TRBJ1-1, with a tentative D call TRBD1 (5 bases). CDR3 size: 14 residues. V was pared by 5 bases and J by 0 bases, with 10 bases between. The CDR3 nucleotides are TGTGCCAGCAGTCCCCGGACACTGAACACTGAAGCTTTCTTT. Encoded protein: CASSPRTLNTEAFF.

The gene calls are TRBV10-3 and TRBJ1-2, with 7 positions matching TRBD1. Germline CDR1 and CDR2: ENHRY and SYGVKD. V lost 6 bases and J lost 7; bases outside the gene matches: 14. The CDR3 sequence is 15 residues long. The CDR3, as DNA: TGTGCCATCAGAAGTATTGGACAGGCGGAAGTTGGCTACACCTTC. Residues: CAIRSIGQAEVGYTF.

The chain employs TRBV2 and TRBJ2-3; D gene ambiguous. Germline CDR1 SNHLY, CDR2 FYNNEI. The CDR3 is 14 residues long. V shed 7 bases and J shed 2 bases, with 13 bases lying between them. The CDR3 loop reads CASKEGPSTDTQYF. The DNA for the CDR3 is TGTGCCAGCAAGGAAGGGCCTTCCACAGATACGCAGTATTTT.

This rearrangement joins TRBV7-3 to TRBJ2-1, with D uncertain. There are 13 residues in the CDR3. V was clipped by 0 bases and J by 5 bases, with 5 bases between them. Germline assignment: CDR1 SGHTA and CDR2 FQGTGA. The chain's CDR3 is CASSLTSDNEQFF. Here the CDR3 DNA reads TGTGCCAGCAGCTTAACGTCAGACAATGAGCAGTTCTTC.

This CDR3 is CSARAYIKGGYTF. For the CDR3, the DNA is TGCAGTGCTAGAGCTTACATAAAGGGGGGCTACACCTTC. V usage is TRBV20-1 and J usage is TRBJ1-2; possible D gene TRBD1, 5 bases. Germline lookup yields CDR1 DFQATT and CDR2 SNEGSKA (reference sequence). The ends were cut back, 1 base at V and 8 bases at J, with 14 bases in the middle. The CDR3 totals 13 residues.

The J gene is TRBJ2-5, the V gene TRBV10-3; 10 bases align to TRBD1. In germline, CDR1 is ENHRY, CDR2 SYGVKD. The length of the CDR3 is 15 residues. V was clipped by 1 base and J by 4 bases; unmatched bases: 3. CDR3 region: CAISEWGTGAETQYF. The CDR3 DNA is TGTGCCATCAGTGAGTGGGGGACAGGGGCAGAGACCCAGTACTTC.

The V gene is TRBV4-1, the J gene TRBJ2-1; the match to TRBD1 covers 8 bases. The J call may be incorrect, as the DNA end agrees better with TRBJ2-7. Germline V CDR1 and CDR2: MGHRA, YSYEKL. The CDR3 extends over 16 amino acids. CDR3: CASSQERAGGYHEQYF. As DNA, the CDR3 is TGCGCCAGCAGCCAAGAGAGGGCAGGGGGCTACCACGAGCAGTACTTC.

This chain links TRBV7-6 with TRBJ1-1; 10 bases line up with TRBD1. V was clipped by 5 bases and J by 1 base; unmatched bases: 7. The CDR3 sequence is 16 residues long. The germline V gene has CDR1 SGHVS and CDR2 FNYEAQ. The CDR3 DNA sequence: TGTGCCAGCAGCATGCTCGGGACAGGGGCGAACACTGAAGCTTTCTTT. Translating gives CASSMLGTGANTEAFF. Drawing the rest from reference TRBV7-6 and TRBJ1-1, the complete variable domain is GAGVSQSPRYKVTKRGQDVALRCDPISGHVSLYWYRQALGQGPEFLTYFNYEAQQDKSGLPNDRFSAERPEGSISTLTIQRTEQRDSAMYRCASSMLGTGANTEAFFGQGTRLTVV.

This clonotype was seen a single time. This chain links TRBV20-1 with TRBJ1-6; 8 bases line up with TRBD1. The CDR3 totals 14 residues. After removal of 3 bases from V and 9 bases from J, the junction contained 7 bases not matched to a gene. Germline V gives CDR1 DFQATT, CDR2 SNEGSKA (reference sequence). CDR3 DNA sequence: TGCAGTGCTAGTAGGGGGACAGGAGGTTCACCCCTCCACTTT. Its translation: CSASRGTGGSPLHF.

CDR3 DNA: TGTGCCAGCAGCAAAGCTGGGGAGACCCAGTACTTC. Amino acid sequence: CASSKAGETQYF. The gene calls are TRBV21-1 and TRBJ2-5. TRBV21-1 has pseudogene status. CDR3 length equals 12 residues.

This rearrangement joins TRBV5-4 to TRBJ2-5, with D perhaps given as TRBD1 or TRBD2 (5 bases each). With 0 bases removed from V and 1 base from J, the gap between germline ends came to 7 bases. CDR1 is SGHNT, CDR2 YYREEE, per germline (reference sequence). The CDR3 consists of 14 residues. The CDR3 nucleotides read TGTGCCAGCAGCTTGGTTGGGGGCCAAGAGACCCAGTACTTC. As protein: CASSLVGGQETQYF.

The CDR3 protein is CASSQAGEETQYF. CDR3 in DNA: TGCGCCAGCAGCCAAGCGGGAGAAGAGACCCAGTACTTC. This sequence joins TRBV4-1 and TRBJ2-5; the D gene is possibly TRBD2 (6 bases). The V end lost 1 base, the J end lost 3 bases, and 6 bases lay between the germline ends. CDR1 MGHRA and CDR2 YSYEKL come from the germline V gene. The CDR3 loop spans 13 amino acids.

J is TRBJ2-7 and V is TRBV5-1; 7 positions agree with TRBD1. The V gene's germline CDR1 is SGHRS and CDR2 YFSETQ. This CDR3 has 13 residues. Trimming at V came to 4 bases and at J to 6 bases, leaving 7 bases not matched to a gene. The chain's CDR3 is CASSTGQVGEQYF. In nucleotides, the CDR3 is TGCGCCAGCAGCACAGGACAGGTGGGCGAGCAGTACTTC. Full variable domain (outside the CDR3, taken from reference TRBV5-1 and TRBJ2-7): KAGVTQTPRYLIKTRGQQVTLSCSPISGHRSVSWYQQTPGQGLQFLFEYFSETQRNKGNFPGRFSGRQFSNSRSEMNVSTLELGDSALYLCASSTGQVGEQYFGPGTRLTVT.

The chain couples TRBV28 to TRBJ2-2; TRBD1 matches 7 bases. J was trimmed by 6 bases and V by 5 bases; bases with no gene match: 6. The CDR3 is 14 residues long. Germline V gene data show CDR1 as MDHEN and CDR2 as SYDVKM. The CDR3 DNA is TGTGCCAGCAGTCTCGGAGACAGGGCCGGGGAGCTGTTTTTT. This encodes CASSLGDRAGELFF.

A single count supports this clonotype. The V and J genes are TRBV27 and TRBJ2-1, with TRBD1 as a possible D gene (6 bases). The V and J ends lost 4 bases and 4 bases respectively, with 11 bases between them. There are 14 residues in the CDR3. Germline V gene sequence: CDR1 MNHEY, CDR2 SMNVEV (reference sequence). CDR3 amino acids: CASSSTGYYNEQFF. As DNA, the CDR3 is TGTGCCAGCAGTTCGACAGGTTATTACAATGAGCAGTTCTTC.

The chain employs TRBV20-1 and TRBJ2-5, with D unclear. The V gene's germline CDR1 is DFQATT and CDR2 SNEGSKA (reference sequence). The V gene lost 0 bases and the J gene lost 3 bases, with 14 bases spanning the gap. The CDR3 length is 15 residues. CDR3 in DNA: TGCAGTGCTAGAGATGAGGCGACCGCAGAAGAGACCCAGTACTTC. Protein product: CSARDEATAEETQYF.

The rearrangement joins TRBV5-1 to TRBJ1-1; D gene unclear. Trimming took 0 bases from V and 7 from J, leaving 7 bases between them. CDR1 SGHRS and CDR2 YFSETQ come from the germline V gene. This CDR3 contains 12 residues. The CDR3 region has the DNA TGCGCCAGCAGCTTGGCGGGGAATGAAGCTTTCTTT. Its translation: CASSLAGNEAFF.

This chain connects TRBV6-5 to TRBJ2-5; 10 bases are shared with TRBD2. The V gene end was trimmed by 0 bases and the J gene end by 2 bases; junction bases not matched to a gene: 0. The CDR3 consists of 15 residues. Germline V gene sequence: CDR1 MNHEY, CDR2 SVGAGI. This CDR3 is CASSYSGLAQETQYF. CDR3 DNA: TGTGCCAGCAGTTACTCGGGACTAGCGCAAGAGACCCAGTACTTC.